This T cell receptor (beta chain) emerged from a study of blood T cell repertoires in COVID-19. The wider study: The study drew acute and convalescent COVID-19 samples from the United States, Italy and Spain.

The length of the CDR3 is 14 residues. The junction had 5 bases not matched to a gene; V was cut back by 3 bases and J by 6 bases. Germline CDR1 SNHLY, CDR2 FYNNEI. Assay: immunoSEQ multiplex PCR; the TCRdb copy retains only in-frame clones and omits some. The table has fewer than 250,000 clones, roughly four fifths seen once; the top ten hold approximately 4.5%. Specimen: peripheral blood. This TCR derives from a woman aged 70-85 years with acute or convalescent COVID-19. The V call is TRBV2, the J call TRBJ1-5, with 7 bases lining up with TRBD1. The CDR3 coding sequence is TGTGCCAGCAGTGAGACAGGGCAAGGTCAGCCCCAGCATTTT. It yields the protein CASSETGQGQPQHF.